Listed here are 12 T cell receptor beta chains from one sample, sequenced in a study of regulatory T cells in long-lasting Graves disease. Time point of the sample: persistent/refractory GD, antithyroid drugs over 5 years with positive TRAb. The authors made the TCR library using RNA they extracted from PBMCs. The authors built TCR beta libraries using iRepertoire HTBI primers and Arm-PCR of CDR3 regions. TCRdb re-called the multiplex PCR reads with MiXCR, one entry per CDR3 protein. The profile shows some 450,000 distinct CDR3 sequences, around 22% of them singletons. Sample: peripheral blood mononuclear cells (PBMCs), taken when the disease was refractory, from a patient treated with antithyroid drugs. Receptor source: a female donor with Graves disease.

This clonotype came up a few times. This chain connects TRBV9 to TRBJ2-2; D is perhaps TRBD2 (6 bases). This CDR3 has 15 residues. Trimming removed 3 bases at V and 6 bases at J, with 15 bases between. Germline V CDR1 and CDR2: SGDLS, YYNGEE. CDR3 in amino acids: CASSGREAGAGELFF. DNA of the CDR3: TGTGCCAGCAGCGGAAGGGAGGCAGGTGCCGGGGAGCTGTTTTTT.

This clonotype has a count of ten or more. The genes are TRBV15 and TRBJ1-1; D is ambiguous. Germline-derived CDR1 and CDR2 are LNHNV and YYDKDF (reference sequence). CDR3 length: 12 residues. Trimming took off 0 bases at V and 11 bases at J, with 10 bases between the two ends. The CDR3 is CATSRDSDTAFF. In DNA, the CDR3 is TGTGCCACCAGCAGAGATTCGGATACCGCTTTCTTT.

The chain joins TRBV14 to TRBJ1-1, with TRBD1 matching 8 bases. The V and J ends lost 1 base and 11 bases, in that order; junction bases with no gene match: 12. There are 15 residues in the CDR3. Germline assignment: CDR1 SGHDN and CDR2 FVKESK. The CDR3 reads CASSQGDRLLGSAFF. In DNA, the CDR3 is TGTGCCAGCAGCCAAGGGGACAGGTTATTGGGCTCGGCTTTCTTT.

The CDR3 region has the DNA TGCAGTGCTAGAGCCCCCCCACAGGGGGAGAACACTGAAGCTTTCTTT. Translated: CSARAPPQGENTEAFF. The chain joins TRBV20-1 to TRBJ1-1; 8 bases are shared with TRBD1. Germline V gene sequence: CDR1 DFQATT, CDR2 SNEGSKA (reference sequence). The CDR3 sequence is 16 residues long. V was clipped by 1 base and J by 1 base; unmatched bases: 8.

The sample holds a few counts of this clonotype. The J gene is TRBJ1-1, the V gene TRBV5-4, with D maybe TRBD1 (5 bases). This CDR3 region has 14 residues. V lost 3 bases to trimming and J lost 1 base, with 10 bases between them. CDR1 is SGHNT, CDR2 YYREEE, per germline (reference sequence). CDR3 region: CASSSGLANTEAFF. The CDR3 nucleotides are TGTGCCAGCAGCTCGGGACTGGCGAACACTGAAGCTTTCTTT. Drawing the rest from reference TRBV5-4 and TRBJ1-1, the complete variable domain is ETGVTQSPTHLIKTRGQQVTLRCSSQSGHNTVSWYQQALGQGPQFIFQYYREEENGRGNFPPRFSGLQFPNYSSELNVNALELDDSALYLCASSSGLANTEAFFGQGTRLTVV.

This clonotype was seen only a few times. CDR3 DNA sequence: TGTGCCATCAGTGACAGGGTGAGCGCAGATACGCAGTATTTT. It codes for CAISDRVSADTQYF. The rearrangement links TRBV10-3 to TRBJ2-3; D is perhaps TRBD1 (5 bases). CDR1 and CDR2 (germline): ENHRY, SYGVKD. The CDR3 extends over 14 amino acids. Trimming left V 3 bases short and J 4 bases short, with 11 bases between.

V usage is TRBV9 and J usage is TRBJ2-3; 8 bases are shared with TRBD2. The ends lost 3 bases at V and 4 bases at J; junction bases unmatched: 13. CDR1 SGDLS and CDR2 YYNGEE come from the germline V gene. This CDR3 has 17 residues. CDR3 coding DNA: TGTGCCAGCAGCGCCCACCTAAAAGCGGGAGTGGCAGATACGCAGTATTTT. Translation gives CASSAHLKAGVADTQYF.

This clonotype occurred many times. The gene calls are TRBV24-1 and TRBJ2-7, with D tentatively TRBD1 or TRBD2 (6 bases each). V lost 0 bases and J 0 bases, leaving 17 bases between the germline ends. CDR1 is KGHDR, CDR2 SFDVKD, per germline. The CDR3 runs to 18 residues. Written as DNA, the CDR3 is TGTGCCACCAGTGATTTGGGGGGGCGGTCTCCACTCTCCTACGAGCAGTACTTC. It encodes CATSDLGGRSPLSYEQYF.

This rearrangement joins TRBV11-2 to TRBJ2-1, with D unresolved. The CDR3 covers 14 residues. The germline V gene encodes CDR1 SGHAT and CDR2 FQNNGV. Trimming left V 5 bases short and J 6 bases short, with 14 bases between. The CDR3 loop reads CASSRPNSFNEQFF. The CDR3 DNA follows: TGTGCCAGCAGCCGACCCAACTCATTCAATGAGCAGTTCTTC.

This clonotype was counted at least ten times. This chain joins TRBV29-1 and TRBJ1-1, with D maybe TRBD1 (5 bases). From germline, CDR1 is SQVTM and CDR2 ANQGSEA. V dropped 4 bases and J dropped 4 bases, with 16 bases sitting between them. The CDR3 totals 14 residues. CDR3: CSVGARRVGTEAFF. Here the CDR3 DNA reads TGCAGCGTTGGAGCCCGCAGGGTGGGCACTGAAGCTTTCTTT.

This clonotype occurred many times. The chain employs TRBV6-1 and TRBJ1-1; perhaps TRBD1 as D (5 bases). Per the germline V gene, CDR1 is MNHNS and CDR2 is SASEGT. This CDR3 is built from 13 residues. Trimming shortened V by 8 bases and J by 7 bases, and 17 bases separated the two germline ends. CDR3 region: CASFGHQNGEAFF. Written as DNA, the CDR3 is TGTGCCAGCTTCGGACACCAGAACGGTGAAGCTTTCTTT.

The rearrangement links TRBV7-8 to TRBJ2-2; TRBD1 or TRBD2 may be the D gene (6 bases each). V was pared by 5 bases and J by 5 bases, with 18 bases between. Looked up from germline, CDR1 is SGHVS and CDR2 is FQNEAQ. CDR3 length: 16 amino acids. CDR3 amino acids: CASSMLGGQRTGELFF. CDR3 DNA: TGTGCCAGCAGCATGCTTGGGGGGCAACGGACCGGGGAGCTGTTTTTT.